This T cell receptor beta chain was documented in a study of regulatory T cells in long-lasting Graves disease. Time point specified: newly diagnosed GD, antithyroid drugs for less than 3 months. The TCR library was prepared using RNA isolated from PBMCs. This CDR3 spans 18 amino acids. V was pared by 2 bases and J by 7 bases, with 16 bases of the junction left unmatched. Germline-derived CDR1 and CDR2 are MDHEN and SYDVKM. CDR3 regions were amplified by Arm-PCR using iRepertoire HTBI primers to build TCR beta libraries. Using its own MiXCR run on the multiplex PCR reads, TCRdb lists one record per CDR3 protein. The sample holds approximately 560,000 distinct CDR3 sequences, 15% to 20% seen once. These data also formed part of another study, on T cells in Graves' hyperthyroidism and ophthalmopathy. In that study: Exclusion of a patient resulted from uncontrolled infection, other autoimmune disease, pregnancy or lactation. Blood held most thyroid clonotypes expanded above 0.001 frequency.

The sequencing used peripheral blood mononuclear cells (PBMCs), collected at new diagnosis, from a patient treated with antithyroid drugs. V usage is TRBV28 and J usage is TRBJ1-3; TRBD1 agrees at 8 bases. This clonotype was obtained from a man in his late teens or twenties with Graves disease. The CDR3 sequence is CASSLGTGTGLRANTIYF. The CDR3, as DNA: TGTGCCAGCAGTTTAGGAACCGGGACAGGACTCAGGGCGAACACCATATATTTT.